This T cell receptor (beta chain) was recorded in a study of blood T cell repertoires in COVID-19. On the study more broadly: Acute and convalescent COVID-19 specimens originated in the United States, Italy and Spain. T cells, B-cell-depleted T cells, or PBMCs supplied cDNA or gDNA.

Authors' methods: Reference gene primers were amplified, and this amplification served to estimate nucleated cell counts. Only in-frame clones appear in the TCRdb table, and some are missing; sequencing was by immunoSEQ multiplex PCR. The DNA gave D and trimming, while V, J and clone size come from that table. The table shows 150,000 to 200,000 clones, with around 95% occurring only once. The Seattle patients, enrolled during active infection, were followed longitudinally. Sequenced sample: peripheral blood. The TCR sequence derives from a man aged 25 to 40 with COVID-19, enrolled during active disease.

CDR3 coding DNA: TGTGCCAGTAGGTCAGGGGGCGGCTACAATCAGCCCCAGCATTTT. The encoded protein is CASRSGGGYNQPQHF. The rearrangement links TRBV19 to TRBJ1-5; TRBD1 agrees at 8 bases. From germline, CDR1 is LNHDA and CDR2 SQIVND (reference sequence). The ends lost 6 bases at V and 3 bases at J; junction bases unmatched: 7. The CDR3 has 15 amino acids.